This T cell receptor beta chain originates from a study of shared clonotypes between healthy human individuals. Study information: The cohort had two women and three men, ages 18 to 49.

The germline V gene has CDR1 SEHNR and CDR2 FQNEAQ (reference sequence). The CDR3 sequence is 15 residues long. Between the trimmed V and J ends, which lost 6 bases and 0 bases, there was a span of 15 bases. For this clone: Its target is unknown.

Study-wide results and limits: Depth of sequencing was expected to influence donor clonotype sharing. Generally, naive subsets came out with larger estimated richness than memory subsets. Sorted-subset sequencing was shown by rarefaction to be incomplete despite large depth.

Using immunoSEQ multiplex PCR, the repertoire was profiled, and TCRdb retains in-frame clones only, with some absent. The sample contains approximately 340,000 clones, 73% of which appear only once. Material for sequencing was memory CD4+ T cells sorted from blood. Documented subset: CD45RA-negative fraction. V and J are TRBV7-9 and TRBJ2-7; D gene uncertain. The sequence was obtained from a man aged 30 to 39 in good health. The CDR3 is CASSPRMTNSYEQYF. The CDR3 coding sequence is TGTGCCAGCAGTCCGCGGATGACAAACTCCTACGAGCAGTACTTC.